The 18 T cell receptor beta chains below were found in one sample sequenced in a study of T cells in Graves' hyperthyroidism and ophthalmopathy. TCR beta CDR3 region amplification was performed from RNA transcripts. The HTBI set primed first-round TCR CDR3 RT-PCR. TCRdb reanalysed the multiplex PCR reads using MiXCR and keeps one entry per CDR3 protein. The repertoire holds roughly 840,000 distinct CDR3 sequences, with more than 30% as singletons. The source material was blood. These receptors were taken from a man aged 18 to 30 with Graves' hyperthyroidism.

This chain links TRBV5-1 with TRBJ2-6; no clear D. Looked up from germline, CDR1 is SGHRS and CDR2 is YFSETQ. The CDR3 is made up of 14 amino acids. V dropped 7 bases and J dropped 0 bases, with 8 bases sitting between them. The CDR3 here is CASVMFSGANVLTF. CDR3 in DNA: TGCGCCAGCGTTATGTTCTCTGGGGCCAACGTCCTGACTTTC.

This clonotype was counted many times. The CDR3 loop reads CASSIATGNQPQHF. DNA of the CDR3: TGTGCCAGTAGTATAGCGACGGGCAATCAGCCCCAGCATTTT. The chain has TRBV19 and TRBJ1-5; D gene uncertain. The germline CDR1 and CDR2 sequences are LNHDA and SQIVND (reference sequence). V lost 1 base, J lost 2 bases, and 6 bases lay in between. The CDR3 totals 14 residues.

V usage is TRBV2 and J usage is TRBJ1-1; weak D call: TRBD1 (5 bases). Trimming left V 8 bases short and J 0 bases short, with 19 bases between. Germline CDR1 reads SNHLY; CDR2 reads FYNNEI. The CDR3 has 16 residues. The CDR3 sequence is CASSPTFGTVNTEAFF. In nucleotides, the CDR3 is TGTGCCAGCTCACCAACCTTCGGGACGGTGAACACTGAAGCTTTCTTT.

This clonotype was seen ten or more times. This chain links TRBV5-4 with TRBJ1-1; D unresolved. Trimming shortened V by 6 bases and J by 4 bases, and 10 bases separated the two germline ends. The CDR3 loop spans 12 amino acids. Germline assignment: CDR1 SGHNT and CDR2 YYREEE (reference sequence). CDR3 residues: CASNNGGTEAFF. CDR3 sequence (DNA): TGTGCCAGCAACAACGGTGGCACTGAAGCTTTCTTT.

This chain links TRBV7-2 with TRBJ2-7, with 7 bases aligning to TRBD2. Germline V gene sequence: CDR1 SGHTA, CDR2 FQGNSA. The CDR3 sequence is 16 residues long. J lost 4 bases, V lost 4 bases, and 13 bases had no gene match. The CDR3: CASSSIGGGVGYEQYF. The CDR3, as DNA: TGTGCCAGCAGCTCTATCGGGGGAGGGGTTGGTTACGAGCAGTACTTC.

This clonotype was counted ten times or more. The chain joins TRBV7-2 to TRBJ1-6; TRBD1 might be the D (6 bases). The V end lost 5 bases, the J end lost 8 bases, and 16 bases lay between the germline ends. Germline V gene data show CDR1 as SGHTA and CDR2 as FQGNSA. The CDR3 covers 15 residues. This chain's CDR3 is CASSLTQAGDSPLHF. CDR3 DNA sequence: TGTGCCAGCAGCCTAACCCAGGCAGGGGATTCACCCCTCCACTTT.

V gene TRBV29-1 combines with J gene TRBJ2-5; D perhaps matches TRBD1 (6 bases). Germline CDR1 and CDR2: SQVTM and ANQGSEA. CDR3 size: 16 residues. Trimming stripped 4 bases from V and 1 base from J, with 19 bases between. In DNA, the CDR3 is TGCAGCGTTGTATATTCCCAGGGGCCTACCCAAGAGACCCAGTACTTC. Its translation: CSVVYSQGPTQETQYF.

This clonotype was recorded many times. A much larger clonotype is one base distant, so this may be a read error. The chain couples TRBV12-3 or TRBV12-4 to TRBJ1-5, with D uncertain. CDR3 length: 13 amino acids. V dropped 6 bases and J dropped 3 bases, with 9 bases sitting between them. Written as DNA, the CDR3 is TGTGCCAGCAGCGCAGACAACAATCAGCCCCAGCATTTT. Translating it yields CASSADNNQPQHF.

In its sample, this clonotype was seen a few times. The chain joins TRBV20-1 to TRBJ2-7; D is uncertain. Germline assignment: CDR1 DFQATT and CDR2 SNEGSKA (reference sequence). Trimming stripped 6 bases from V and 3 bases from J, with 9 bases between. This CDR3 comprises 11 residues. The CDR3 bases are TGCAGTGCAAGACTCTTCTACGAGCAGTACTTC. It specifies CSARLFYEQYF.

This clonotype has a single count. The chain combines TRBV29-1 with TRBJ1-2; TRBD1 agrees at 11 bases. Germline V gene lookup returns CDR1 SQVTM and CDR2 ANQGSEA. The CDR3 extends over 12 amino acids. V gave up 8 bases and J gave up 7 bases; unmatched junction bases: 6. The chain's CDR3 is CSLAGTGGGYTF. The CDR3 DNA reads as TGCAGCTTGGCCGGGACAGGGGGTGGCTACACCTTC.

This rearrangement joins TRBV12-3 or TRBV12-4 to TRBJ1-2; D gene uncertain. This CDR3 comprises 13 residues. V lost 4 bases to trimming and J lost 0 bases, with 6 bases between them. CDR3 residues: CASSSSSNYGYTF. The CDR3 DNA reads as TGTGCCAGCAGTTCTTCCTCTAACTATGGCTACACCTTC.

V and J are TRBV12-3 or TRBV12-4 and TRBJ1-1, with D unclear. Trimming stripped 4 bases from V and 1 base from J, with 13 bases between. The CDR3 extends over 15 amino acids. The CDR3 loop reads CASSYASDRNTEAFF. Written as DNA, the CDR3 is TGTGCCAGCAGTTACGCGTCAGACCGGAACACTGAAGCTTTCTTT.

This chain connects TRBV6-5 to TRBJ1-5; D may be TRBD1 (5 bases). Trimming cost V 5 bases and J 9 bases, with 17 bases left between them. Germline CDR1 is MNHEY and CDR2 is SVGAGI. There are 14 residues in the CDR3. CDR3 sequence: CASSGRGGARPQHF. CDR3 DNA: TGTGCCAGCAGTGGCCGTGGTGGGGCTCGGCCCCAGCATTTT.

This clonotype showed up just a few times. Written as DNA, the CDR3 is TGTGCCAGTAGTATAGTGGGGGTTGAAAACACTGAAGCTTTCTTT. Its translation is CASSIVGVENTEAFF. V gene TRBV19 combines with J gene TRBJ1-1; perhaps TRBD1 as D (5 bases). CDR1 is LNHDA and CDR2 is SQIVND in the germline V gene (reference sequence). Trimming took off 1 base at V and 2 bases at J, with 11 bases between the two ends. The CDR3 is 15 amino acids. Supplemented by reference TRBV19 and TRBJ1-1, the full variable domain reads DGGITQSPKYLFRKEGQNVTLSCEQNLNHDAMYWYRQDPGQGLRLIYYSQIVNDFQKGDIAEGYSVSREKKESFPLTVTSAQKNPTAFYLCASSIVGVENTEAFFGQGTRLTVV.

This chain connects TRBV20-1 to TRBJ2-2, with 14 bases that match TRBD2. This CDR3 has 17 residues. V lost 3 bases, J lost 7 bases, and 10 bases stayed unmatched. The germline V gene encodes CDR1 DFQATT and CDR2 SNEGSKA (reference sequence). The CDR3 DNA reads as TGCAGTGCTAGTGGACTAGCGGGAGGAGCCGGGATCGGGGAGCTGTTTTTT. It encodes CSASGLAGGAGIGELFF.

The chain uses TRBV12-3 or TRBV12-4 and TRBJ2-5, with D possibly being TRBD2 (7 bases). This CDR3 region has 16 residues. The germline V and J ends were trimmed by 2 bases and 5 bases, with 18 bases remaining between them. Written as DNA, the CDR3 is TGTGCCAGCAGTTTACGGTCCACAGGGAGGGCCGAGACCCAGTACTTC. Its protein is CASSLRSTGRAETQYF.

This clonotype was seen ten or more times. The chain uses TRBV2 and TRBJ1-2, with TRBD1 identical over 7 bases. This CDR3 contains 13 residues. Germline assignment: CDR1 SNHLY and CDR2 FYNNEI. V gave up 5 bases and J gave up 5 bases; unmatched junction bases: 5. CDR3 DNA sequence: TGTGCCAGCAGTAGAACAGGGGTTTATGGCTACACCTTC. This codes for CASSRTGVYGYTF.

In DNA form, the CDR3 reads TGCAGCGTTGACGTGACTGACGGATATAACTATGGCTACACCTTC. Residues: CSVDVTDGYNYGYTF. This sequence joins TRBV29-1 and TRBJ1-2, with D unresolved. Between the trimmed V and J ends, which lost 3 bases and 1 base, there was a span of 15 bases. In germline, CDR1 is SQVTM, CDR2 ANQGSEA. The CDR3 length is 15 residues.